This T cell receptor (beta chain) was identified in a study of blood T cell repertoires in COVID-19. Study as a whole: Acute and convalescent COVID-19 specimens originated in the United States, Italy and Spain. Nucleic acid was either cDNA or gDNA, and it came from T cells, B-cell-depleted T cells, or PBMCs.

The CDR3 runs 14 residues. Germline CDR1 LGHDT, CDR2 YNNKEL (reference sequence). Trimming removed 4 bases from V and 4 bases from J, with 10 bases in between. Study processing details: Cell counts per sample came from amplifying reference gene primers. Here immunoSEQ multiplex PCR was the method, and the copy in TCRdb shows in-frame clones only, minus some. V and J calls and clone size come straight from that table; D and trimming were deduced from the DNA. Of over 100,000 clones listed, about 81% were seen once; the top ten hold roughly 7.9%. The sequencing sample was made of peripheral blood. The TCR originated in a man in his 70s with acute or convalescent COVID-19. The chain couples TRBV3-1 (or the pseudogene TRBV3-2) to TRBJ2-2; no clear D. The CDR3 nucleotides are TGTGCCAGCAGCCCGTTACTCACCACCGGGGAGCTGTTTTTT. Translated: CASSPLLTTGELFF.